The 20 T cell receptor beta chains presented below share a single source sample, sequenced in a study of regulatory T cells in long-lasting Graves disease. Specified time point: newly diagnosed GD, antithyroid drugs for less than 3 months. After RNA was extracted from PBMCs, the TCR library was made from it. The TCR beta library used iRepertoire HTBI primers with Arm-PCR amplification of CDR3. One entry per CDR3 protein, called by TCRdb with MiXCR from the multiplex PCR reads. Among about 470,000 distinct CDR3 sequences listed, just under 15% were seen once. The same specimen was also included in a second study, on T cells in Graves' hyperthyroidism and ophthalmopathy.

The specimen comprised peripheral blood mononuclear cells (PBMCs), sampled at new diagnosis, from a patient treated with antithyroid drugs. These receptors all come from a woman in her thirties with Graves disease.

The rearrangement links TRBV20-1 to TRBJ2-3, with TRBD1 identical over 8 bases. The V segment lost 6 bases and the J segment 1 base; nucleotides outside the gene matches: 3. Germline lookup yields CDR1 DFQATT and CDR2 SNEGSKA (reference sequence). CDR3 length: 13 residues. The CDR3 DNA follows: TGCAGTGCCGAGACAGGGGGCACAGATACGCAGTATTTT. Protein: CSAETGGTDTQYF.

This clonotype was detected ten times or more. The chain is built from TRBV7-3 and TRBJ2-1, with 13 bases that match TRBD2. V lost 1 base, J lost 0 bases, and 3 bases stayed unmatched. The length of the CDR3 is 18 residues. Germline V CDR1 and CDR2: SGHTA, FQGTGA. CDR3 DNA sequence: TGTGCCAGCAGCTTAAAGACTAGCGGGGGGAGCTCCTACAATGAGCAGTTCTTC. Amino acid sequence: CASSLKTSGGSSYNEQFF.

This clonotype was seen only a few times. The J gene is TRBJ2-7, the V gene TRBV7-9, with TRBD1 matching 9 bases. Trimming cost V 4 bases and J 0 bases; bases outside gene matches: 4. Germline values: CDR1 SEHNR, CDR2 FQNEAQ (reference sequence). This CDR3 contains 15 residues. Here the CDR3 DNA reads TGTGCCAGCAGCTCCCGGACAGGGGACTCCTACGAGCAGTACTTC. It specifies CASSSRTGDSYEQYF.

The J gene is TRBJ1-1, the V gene TRBV12-3 or TRBV12-4; D call uncertain. The CDR3 runs to 13 residues. Deletions cut 6 bases from V and 4 bases from J, with 12 bases between. This CDR3 is CASSFGRATEAFF. For the CDR3, the DNA is TGTGCCAGCAGCTTCGGAAGGGCCACTGAAGCTTTCTTT.

This clonotype was found many times. The rearrangement uses TRBV7-8 and TRBJ2-1; 9 positions match TRBD2. Germline V CDR1 and CDR2: SGHVS, FQNEAQ. The J segment lost 7 bases and the V segment lost 1 base, leaving 8 bases of the junction unmatched. CDR3 length: 16 residues. Here the CDR3 reads CASSLGSAGGGNEQFF. The CDR3 region has the DNA TGTGCCAGCAGCTTAGGCTCAGCGGGAGGTGGGAATGAGCAGTTCTTC.

This clonotype came up many times. V usage is TRBV30 and J usage is TRBJ2-2; possibly TRBD1 for D (5 bases). The germline V and J ends were trimmed by 8 bases and 4 bases, with 17 bases remaining between them. Germline CDR1 is GTSNPN and CDR2 is SVGIG (reference sequence). This CDR3 is built from 14 residues. The CDR3 region is CARRGRKSTGELFF. CDR3 sequence (DNA): TGTGCCCGAAGGGGAAGGAAAAGCACCGGGGAGCTGTTTTTT.

This clonotype turned up a few times. The gene calls are TRBV20-1 and TRBJ2-6; TRBD2 matches 7 bases. The CDR3 is 14 residues long. The ends lost 5 bases at V and 0 bases at J; junction bases unmatched: 1. The germline CDR1 and CDR2 sequences are DFQATT and SNEGSKA (reference sequence). CDR3 amino acids: CSASGGSGANVLTF. The DNA of the CDR3 is TGCAGTGCTTCGGGAGGCTCTGGGGCCAACGTCCTGACTTTC.

The rearrangement uses TRBV6-2 or TRBV6-3 and TRBJ2-5, with 12 bases matching TRBD2. The germline CDR1 and CDR2 sequences are MNHEY and SVGEGT. This CDR3 is built from 15 residues. V trimming: 7 bases; J trimming: 7 bases; junction bases outside the gene matches: 10. CDR3 sequence: CASTQTSGSGVTQYF. The CDR3 DNA follows: TGTGCCAGCACCCAGACTAGCGGGAGTGGGGTGACCCAGTACTTC.

The CDR3, as DNA: TGCGCCAGCAGTGAGTTCCGATCCTATGGCTACACCTTC. Translated, it gives CASSEFRSYGYTF. This chain joins TRBV10-2 and TRBJ1-2; the D is unclear. CDR1 and CDR2 from the germline V gene are WSHSY and SAAADI. V lost 1 base and J 4 bases, leaving 7 bases between the germline ends. The CDR3 extends over 13 amino acids.

J is TRBJ2-1 and V is TRBV12-3 or TRBV12-4, with TRBD1 matching 9 bases. V was pared by 5 bases and J by 2 bases, with 16 bases of the junction left unmatched. The CDR3 loop spans 19 amino acids. Here the CDR3 reads CASSRRPTGGIGTYNEQFF. The CDR3 nucleotides are TGTGCCAGCAGTCGCCGACCGACAGGGGGTATTGGGACCTACAATGAGCAGTTCTTC.

This clonotype was counted a few times. This sequence joins TRBV30 and TRBJ1-2; 7 bases agree with TRBD1. The CDR3 loop spans 15 amino acids. Germline V CDR1 and CDR2: GTSNPN, SVGIG (reference sequence). The trim removed 0 bases at V and 3 bases at J, leaving 7 bases unmatched. The CDR3 loop reads CAWSVGTAGYYGYTF. CDR3 bases: TGTGCCTGGAGTGTCGGGACAGCGGGATACTATGGCTACACCTTC.

The chain links TRBV29-1 to TRBJ1-2, with a possible D match to TRBD1 (6 bases). The V and J ends lost 2 bases and 1 base respectively, with 20 bases between them. From germline, CDR1 is SQVTM and CDR2 ANQGSEA. The length of the CDR3 is 17 residues. CDR3 amino acids: CSVENGSWGHINYGYTF. CDR3 bases: TGCAGCGTTGAAAATGGAAGCTGGGGACATATTAACTATGGCTACACCTTC.

In this sample, this clonotype turned up many times. The V gene is TRBV28, the J gene TRBJ1-2; tentative D call: TRBD1 (6 bases). This CDR3 spans 14 amino acids. Trimming shortened V by 7 bases and J by 7 bases, and 19 bases separated the two germline ends. Germline values: CDR1 MDHEN, CDR2 SYDVKM. Written as DNA, the CDR3 is TGTGCCAGCACCATGGTGGGGGCTGGTGGTGGCTACACCTTC. Translation: CASTMVGAGGGYTF.

The chain is built from TRBV4-2 and TRBJ1-1; D is undetermined. This CDR3 comprises 16 residues. Per germline, CDR1 LGHNA and CDR2 YNFKEQ. The ends were cut back, 0 bases at V and 2 bases at J, with 13 bases in the middle. The CDR3 here is CASSQDLRGINTEAFF. For the CDR3, the DNA is TGTGCCAGCAGCCAAGATCTGAGAGGAATCAACACTGAAGCTTTCTTT.

This clonotype was detected many times. The V and J genes are TRBV30 and TRBJ1-1; possibly TRBD1 for D (5 bases). Per the germline V gene, CDR1 is GTSNPN and CDR2 is SVGIG (reference sequence). Trimming took 5 bases from V and 1 from J, leaving 11 bases between them. The CDR3 covers 13 residues. As DNA, the CDR3 is TGTGCCTGGGGGTCGGACACGAACACTGAAGCTTTCTTT. Translated, it gives CAWGSDTNTEAFF.

For this clonotype: Possible read error: a much larger clone is one base away. The chain is built from TRBV24-1 and TRBJ2-1; D gene uncertain. The length of the CDR3 is 13 residues. Germline values: CDR1 KGHDR, CDR2 SFDVKD. V was clipped by 8 bases and J by 10 bases, with 17 bases between them. The CDR3 spells CATTYRPSYEQFF. The CDR3 DNA reads TGTGCCACCACCTATAGGCCCTCCTACGAGCAGTTCTTC.

This clonotype appeared many times. This chain joins TRBV30 and TRBJ2-7; 10 positions match TRBD1. Per the germline V gene, CDR1 is GTSNPN and CDR2 is SVGIG (reference sequence). The V gene end was trimmed by 2 bases and the J gene end by 3 bases; junction bases not matched to a gene: 4. This CDR3 region has 14 residues. The CDR3 sequence: CAWSPGTGVYEQYF. The CDR3 coding sequence is TGTGCCTGGAGTCCCGGGACAGGGGTCTACGAGCAGTACTTC.

This clonotype has at least ten counts. The V gene is TRBV7-9, the J gene TRBJ2-7, with 7 positions matching TRBD2. The junction had 11 bases not matched to a gene; V was cut back by 6 bases and J by 3 bases. The CDR3 consists of 15 residues. Germline CDR1 and CDR2: SEHNR and FQNEAQ (reference sequence). CDR3 residues: CASRQTPGGSYEQYF. The CDR3 DNA reads as TGTGCCAGCAGACAAACCCCTGGCGGGAGCTACGAGCAGTACTTC.

The sample holds a few counts of this clonotype. CDR3 in amino acids: CASITANYGYTF. CDR3 coding DNA: TGTGCCAGCATTACGGCTAACTATGGCTACACCTTC. V usage is TRBV28 and J usage is TRBJ1-2; D remains ambiguous. Germline V gives CDR1 MDHEN, CDR2 SYDVKM. The CDR3 extends over 12 amino acids. Trimming removed 7 bases at V and 0 bases at J, with 6 bases between.

This clonotype was detected only a few times. The genes are TRBV10-2 and TRBJ2-2; 7 bases map to TRBD2. Germline loops: CDR1 WSHSY, CDR2 SAAADI. This CDR3 is built from 16 residues. The trim removed 0 bases at V and 5 bases at J, leaving 6 bases unmatched. The CDR3 nucleotides are TGCGCCAGCAGTGAGTCTCCGGGAGGCACTACCGGGGAGCTGTTTTTT. Its translation is CASSESPGGTTGELFF.